This TCR beta chain was recorded in a study of blood T cell repertoires in COVID-19. Whole-study context: From T cells, B-cell-depleted T cells, or PBMCs came the material, which was cDNA or gDNA.

Original processing methods: Amplification of reference gene primers provided the estimated nucleated cell counts. Only in-frame clones appear in the TCRdb table, and some are missing; sequencing was by immunoSEQ multiplex PCR. D and trimming were read from the DNA, whereas the V and J calls and clone size are those reported in that table. The data hold roughly 200,000 clones, with roughly 84% observed a single time. From germline, CDR1 is LGHDT and CDR2 YNNKEL (reference sequence). The CDR3 extends over 12 amino acids. V dropped 5 bases and J dropped 0 bases, with 4 bases sitting between them. This chain joins TRBV3-1 (or the pseudogene TRBV3-2) and TRBJ1-1, with D unresolved. The sequencing sample was made of peripheral blood. This TCR derives from an elderly woman with acute or convalescent COVID-19. The CDR3 DNA sequence: TGTGCCAGCAGCTCAATGAACACTGAAGCTTTCTTT. Its translation is CASSSMNTEAFF.